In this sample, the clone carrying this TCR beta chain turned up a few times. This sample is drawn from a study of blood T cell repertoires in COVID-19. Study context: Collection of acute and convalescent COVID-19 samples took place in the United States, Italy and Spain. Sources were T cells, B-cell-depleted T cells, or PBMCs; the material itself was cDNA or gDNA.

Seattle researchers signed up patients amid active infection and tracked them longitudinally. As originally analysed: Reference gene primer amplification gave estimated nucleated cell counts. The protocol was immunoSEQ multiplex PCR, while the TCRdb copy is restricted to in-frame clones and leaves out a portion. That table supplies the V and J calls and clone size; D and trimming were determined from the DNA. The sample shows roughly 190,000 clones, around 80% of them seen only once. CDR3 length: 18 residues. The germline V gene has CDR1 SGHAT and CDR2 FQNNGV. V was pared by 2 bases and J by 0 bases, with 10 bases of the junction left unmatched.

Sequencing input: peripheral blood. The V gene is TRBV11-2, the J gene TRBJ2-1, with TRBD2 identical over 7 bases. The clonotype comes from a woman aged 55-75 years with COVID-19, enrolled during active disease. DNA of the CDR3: TGTGCCAGCAGCTTAAGGGGAGGGACTCCGAGCTCCTACAATGAGCAGTTCTTC. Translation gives CASSLRGGTPSSYNEQFF.